These 28 T cell receptor beta chains came from one sample sequenced in a study of T cells in Graves' hyperthyroidism and ophthalmopathy. What was amplified from RNA transcripts were TCR beta CDR3 regions. A first-round RT-PCR of the TCR CDR3 used the HTBI primer set. TCRdb analysed the multiplex PCR reads with MiXCR anew, one entry per CDR3 protein. The data show fewer than 350,000 distinct CDR3 sequences, roughly an eighth seen once. Input material: blood. Source of these receptors: a middle-aged woman with Graves' hyperthyroidism.

This clonotype was seen a few times. This sequence joins TRBV11-2 and TRBJ1-3, with D perhaps TRBD1 (6 bases). Trimming stripped 2 bases from V and 4 bases from J, with 12 bases between. This CDR3 has 15 residues. Germline loops: CDR1 SGHAT, CDR2 FQNNGV. CDR3 nucleotide sequence: TGTGCCAGCAGCTTAACAGGACAGCCGGGAAACACCATATATTTT. Its translation is CASSLTGQPGNTIYF. Variable domain in full (rest from reference TRBV11-2 and TRBJ1-3): EAGVAQSPRYKIIEKRQSVAFWCNPISGHATLYWYQQILGQGPKLLIQFQNNGVVDDSQLPKDRFSAERLKGVDSTLKIQPAKLEDSAVYLCASSLTGQPGNTIYFGEGSWLTVV.

The sample holds many counts of this clonotype. The gene calls are TRBV7-6 and TRBJ2-2, with D perhaps matching TRBD1 or TRBD2 (6 bases each). Looked up from germline, CDR1 is SGHVS and CDR2 is FNYEAQ. V lost 1 base, J lost 2 bases, and 8 bases lay in between. CDR3 length equals 15 residues. The CDR3 bases are TGTGCCAGCAGCTTAGGCGGGACAAACACCGGGGAGCTGTTTTTT. This translates into CASSLGGTNTGELFF.

This clonotype came up many times. The gene calls are TRBV29-1 and TRBJ2-1; 7 bases fit TRBD2. CDR1 and CDR2 from the germline V gene are SQVTM and ANQGSEA. CDR3 size: 17 residues. V was clipped by 7 bases and J by 1 base; unmatched bases: 16. The CDR3 DNA reads as TGCAGCGCCGGAACTAGCGCAATCCGCAAATCCTACAATGAGCAGTTCTTC. Translation: CSAGTSAIRKSYNEQFF.

This clonotype was counted ten times or more. The rearrangement uses TRBV2 and TRBJ2-7, with 10 bases that match TRBD1. The germline CDR1 and CDR2 sequences are SNHLY and FYNNEI. The junction had 22 bases not matched to a gene; V was cut back by 7 bases and J by 7 bases. The CDR3 sequence is 18 residues long. The CDR3 loop reads CASTSAGLPGQGRLEQYF. The CDR3, as DNA: TGTGCCAGCACCTCTGCGGGGCTGCCGGGACAGGGGCGACTAGAGCAGTACTTC. The variable domain in full, completed from reference TRBV2 and TRBJ2-7, reads EPEVTQTPSHQVTQMGQEVILRCVPISNHLYFYWYRQILGQKVEFLVSFYNNEISEKSEIFDDQFSVERPDGSNFTLKIRSTKLEDSAMYFCASTSAGLPGQGRLEQYFGPGTRLTVT.

This clonotype was picked up one time. This sequence joins TRBV3-1 and TRBJ2-1; unclear D gene. This CDR3 spans 11 amino acids. V lost 5 bases and J lost 6, with 5 bases in between. The germline gives CDR1 LGHDT, CDR2 YNNKEL (reference sequence). The CDR3 DNA reads as TGTGCCAGCAGCAGGGCCAATGAGCAGTTCTTC. Its translation: CASSRANEQFF.

There are many counts of this clonotype. CDR3 sequence reads: CAISGDRGNAGANVLTF. CDR3 DNA: TGTGCCATCAGCGGGGACCGGGGAAATGCTGGGGCCAACGTCCTGACTTTC. The chain recombines TRBV10-3 with TRBJ2-6; D could derive from TRBD1 or TRBD2 (5 bases each). V was pared by 6 bases and J by 2 bases, with 17 bases between. Per germline, CDR1 ENHRY and CDR2 SYGVKD. The CDR3 covers 17 residues.

This clonotype occurred many times. The J gene is TRBJ2-3, the V gene TRBV10-3, with 14 bases lining up with TRBD2. The CDR3 runs to 14 residues. V trimming: 10 bases; J trimming: 7 bases; junction bases outside the gene matches: 7. The germline V gene has CDR1 ENHRY and CDR2 SYGVKD. CDR3 sequence reads: CATWTSGRSNTQYF. CDR3 sequence (DNA): TGTGCCACGTGGACTAGCGGGAGGAGTAATACGCAGTATTTT.

This clonotype came up a few times. The chain recombines TRBV18 with TRBJ1-1, with D tentatively TRBD1 (5 bases). The CDR3 is made up of 15 amino acids. Germline V CDR1 and CDR2: KGHSH, LQKENI. V shed 6 bases and J shed 3 bases, with 17 bases lying between them. The CDR3, as DNA: TGTGCCAGCTCCCTAGATCAGGGAGGGTACACTGAAGCTTTCTTT. Protein: CASSLDQGGYTEAFF.

This clonotype was counted at least ten times. The gene calls are TRBV6-1 and TRBJ2-1; 8 nucleotides line up with TRBD1. The CDR3 has 19 amino acids. In germline, CDR1 is MNHNS, CDR2 SASEGT. V trimming: 3 bases; J trimming: 7 bases; junction bases outside the gene matches: 20. The CDR3 region is CASSDQGAISWDSVNEQFF. DNA for the CDR3: TGTGCCAGCAGTGACCAGGGGGCGATTTCATGGGACTCCGTGAATGAGCAGTTCTTC.

This clonotype has a count of ten or more. The rearrangement links TRBV10-3 to TRBJ2-7; 10 bases match TRBD2. The CDR3 covers 16 residues. Losses at the gene ends were 2 bases for V and 5 bases for J; bases not matched to a gene: 9. Germline assignment: CDR1 ENHRY and CDR2 SYGVKD. The CDR3 region has the DNA TGTGCCATCAGTGAGGCAGCGGGAGGGGCGGAGAACGAGCAGTACTTC. It yields the protein CAISEAAGGAENEQYF.

This clonotype was detected many times. The V and J genes are TRBV2 and TRBJ1-6, with D hard to call. CDR3 size: 13 residues. In germline, CDR1 is SNHLY, CDR2 FYNNEI. Trimming removed 6 bases from V and 5 bases from J, with 8 bases in between. In DNA, the CDR3 is TGTGCCAGCAGGCTTCGTGATAATTCACCCCTCCACTTT. It yields the protein CASRLRDNSPLHF.

V is TRBV19 and J is TRBJ2-5; TRBD2 matches 13 bases. J lost 4 bases, V lost 5 bases, and 10 bases had no gene match. The CDR3 runs 17 residues. Germline assignment: CDR1 LNHDA and CDR2 SQIVND (reference sequence). The DNA of the CDR3 is TGTGCCAGTAGTTCACTAGCGGGAGGGCCGACTGGAGAGACCCAGTACTTC. It encodes CASSSLAGGPTGETQYF.

This clonotype came up many times. V and J are TRBV3-1 and TRBJ2-1; 11 bases align to TRBD2. The CDR3 length is 17 residues. Losses at the gene ends were 0 bases for V and 8 bases for J; bases not matched to a gene: 9. Germline V gene lookup returns CDR1 LGHDT and CDR2 YNNKEL (reference sequence). CDR3 region: CASSQEVLAGDMDEQFF. DNA of the CDR3: TGTGCCAGCAGCCAAGAAGTACTAGCGGGAGATATGGATGAGCAGTTCTTC.

The chain couples TRBV19 to TRBJ1-5; tentative D call: TRBD1 (6 bases). Germline V gene data show CDR1 as LNHDA and CDR2 as SQIVND (reference sequence). V was clipped by 7 bases and J by 8 bases, with 21 bases between them. The CDR3 consists of 15 residues. The CDR3 reads CASKNREGQSKPQHF. CDR3 nucleotide sequence: TGTGCCAGTAAAAACAGGGAAGGGCAATCAAAGCCCCAGCATTTT.

This clonotype was seen repeatedly, ten times or more. The chain has TRBV7-8 and TRBJ2-7; 12 bases are a match to TRBD2. Per germline, CDR1 SGHVS and CDR2 FQNEAQ. The V and J ends lost 4 bases and 2 bases, in that order; junction bases with no gene match: 6. The CDR3 sequence is 16 residues long. CDR3 sequence: CASSYLAGGRAYEQYF. In DNA, the CDR3 is TGTGCCAGCAGCTACCTAGCGGGAGGGCGGGCCTACGAGCAGTACTTC.

The chain has TRBV5-5 and TRBJ1-5; D unresolved. The ends were cut back, 2 bases at V and 3 bases at J, with 15 bases in the middle. CDR1 and CDR2 (germline): SGHKS, YYEKEE (reference sequence). This CDR3 comprises 16 residues. CDR3 DNA: TGTGCCAGCAGCTTAGGACCGCTAACCCTCAATCAGCCCCAGCATTTT. Translated, it gives CASSLGPLTLNQPQHF.

The chain links TRBV12-3 or TRBV12-4 to TRBJ1-5; 10 bases are shared with TRBD1. This CDR3 region has 15 residues. Trimming removed 6 bases from V and 7 bases from J; junction bases left unmatched: 9. Here the CDR3 reads CASSKPGQGGQPQHF. CDR3 DNA: TGTGCCAGCAGCAAACCCGGACAGGGGGGCCAGCCCCAGCATTTT.

This clonotype was counted at least ten times. The J gene is TRBJ1-1, the V gene TRBV10-3; D remains unclear. CDR1 is ENHRY, CDR2 SYGVKD, per germline. Trimming left V 0 bases short and J 8 bases short, with 10 bases between. This CDR3 comprises 13 residues. The CDR3 DNA follows: TGTGCCATCAGTGAGTCAAGGTCCCCCGAAGCTTTCTTT. Translation gives CAISESRSPEAFF.

This clonotype was counted many times. The rearrangement links TRBV7-8 to TRBJ2-2; D is uncertain. V was pared by 1 base and J by 7 bases, with 10 bases between. The CDR3 has 14 amino acids. Germline values: CDR1 SGHVS, CDR2 FQNEAQ. The CDR3 DNA reads TGTGCCAGCAGCTTAGTCGGCTTCGGCGGGGAGCTGTTTTTT. Translating it yields CASSLVGFGGELFF.

Only one count was recorded for this clonotype. The chain links TRBV28 to TRBJ2-7; TRBD2 aligns across 7 bases. Germline CDR1 MDHEN, CDR2 SYDVKM. V lost 6 bases, J lost 2 bases, and 4 bases stayed unmatched. The CDR3 is 13 amino acids. CDR3 loop: CASRRSGTYEQYF. DNA of the CDR3: TGTGCCAGCAGGCGCAGCGGGACCTACGAGCAGTACTTC.

This clonotype was seen at least ten times. The chain uses TRBV29-1 and TRBJ2-1, with 7 bases aligning to TRBD1. The CDR3 has 11 amino acids. Trimming at V came to 8 bases and at J to 6 bases, leaving 4 bases not matched to a gene. Germline V CDR1 and CDR2: SQVTM, ANQGSEA. The CDR3 nucleotides read TGCAGCTCATGGGACAGCAATGAGCAGTTCTTC. It specifies CSSWDSNEQFF.

This clonotype was seen many times. The J gene is TRBJ2-7, the V gene TRBV7-2, with 9 positions matching TRBD2. Germline trimming cut 3 bases from V and 0 bases from J; bases unmatched to any gene: 3. This CDR3 has 15 amino acids. Germline CDR1 reads SGHTA; CDR2 reads FQGNSA. CDR3 in amino acids: CASSFTSGYSYEQYF. CDR3 bases: TGTGCCAGCAGCTTCACTAGCGGGTACTCCTACGAGCAGTACTTC.

The CDR3 protein is CASRTPGRVTGELFF. CDR3 DNA: TGTGCCAGCAGAACGCCGGGACGAGTAACCGGGGAGCTGTTTTTT. The chain is built from TRBV11-2 and TRBJ2-2, with D perhaps being TRBD1 or TRBD2 (5 bases each). The V gene lost 6 bases and the J gene lost 5 bases, with 16 bases spanning the gap. This CDR3 region has 15 residues. Per the germline V gene, CDR1 is SGHAT and CDR2 is FQNNGV.

This clonotype has a count of ten or more. This sequence joins TRBV28 and TRBJ2-1; D is ambiguous. Germline values: CDR1 MDHEN, CDR2 SYDVKM. CDR3 size: 16 residues. V was trimmed by 5 bases and J by 0 bases, leaving 14 bases between them. The CDR3 nucleotides read TGTGCCAGCAGTCCCTCTAGGTGGAGCTCCTACAATGAGCAGTTCTTC. It codes for CASSPSRWSSYNEQFF.

This clonotype was seen many times. The DNA of the CDR3 is TGTGCCAGCAGTGAAGAAAGCGGGCATGGCTACACCTTC. It encodes CASSEESGHGYTF. V usage is TRBV2 and J usage is TRBJ1-2; D ambiguous. V shed 1 base and J shed 6 bases, with 9 bases lying between them. Germline V gene data show CDR1 as SNHLY and CDR2 as FYNNEI. The CDR3 covers 13 residues.

The genes are TRBV7-2 and TRBJ2-2; the match to TRBD1 covers 8 bases. The trim removed 1 base at V and 5 bases at J, leaving 3 bases unmatched. There are 15 residues in the CDR3. The germline V gene has CDR1 SGHTA and CDR2 FQGNSA. The CDR3 loop is CASSLGTGFTGELFF. CDR3 in DNA: TGTGCCAGCAGCTTAGGGACAGGGTTTACCGGGGAGCTGTTTTTT.

In this sample, this clonotype turned up many times. J is TRBJ2-5 and V is TRBV29-1, with D tentatively TRBD1 or TRBD2 (6 bases each). The V gene's germline CDR1 is SQVTM and CDR2 ANQGSEA. The CDR3 length is 13 residues. The germline V and J ends were trimmed by 4 bases and 7 bases, with 16 bases remaining between them. The CDR3 protein is CSVGVGGKMTQYF. The CDR3 DNA reads as TGCAGCGTTGGGGTGGGGGGCAAGATGACCCAGTACTTC.

This clonotype was detected many times. This rearrangement joins TRBV20-1 to TRBJ1-5; D is possibly TRBD1 (5 bases). Trimming stripped 0 bases from V and 5 bases from J, with 20 bases between. The germline V gene encodes CDR1 DFQATT and CDR2 SNEGSKA (reference sequence). The CDR3 loop spans 17 amino acids. The CDR3 DNA reads as TGCAGTGCTAGAGATCATCAGGGTATTATTGAGGATCAGCCCCAGCATTTT. It specifies CSARDHQGIIEDQPQHF.